This T cell receptor (beta chain) was sequenced in a study of spatial heterogeneity in lung cancer. Indicated time point: sample taken at primary tumor resection. Researchers sequenced whole RNA taken from tumor, nontumor lung or frozen PBMC without sorting. TCRdb fed the 5' RACE reads into MiXCR, producing one record per CDR3 protein. Of approximately 9,000 distinct CDR3 sequences in the sample, roughly 4.3% are singletons; the top ten hold more than 25%. This clonotype was seen many times. Trimming shortened V by 0 bases and J by 7 bases, and 7 bases separated the two germline ends. The CDR3 totals 13 residues. Germline CDR1 reads SGHRS; CDR2 reads YFSETQ.

This chain connects TRBV5-1 to TRBJ2-2; D unclear. Sequencing was performed on PBMCs, taken at surgery. The TCR sequence derives from a male donor with early-stage non-small cell lung cancer. In DNA, the CDR3 is TGCGCCAGCAGCTTGGAAGTGATCGGGGAGCTGTTTTTT. The encoded protein is CASSLEVIGELFF.